This TCR beta chain originates from a study of blood T cells in healthy people across ages. Study-level findings and limits: Naive T cell percentage strongly correlated with TCR beta diversity. Fewer expanded clones and more diversity marked long-lived versus aged donors.

The CDR3 sequence is 15 residues long. The V segment lost 3 bases and the J segment 2 bases; nucleotides outside the gene matches: 7. Germline-derived CDR1 and CDR2 are DFQATT and SNEGSKA (reference sequence). The use of a sample-barcoded 5' primer and a J-beta primer mix characterized a second PCR of roughly 7 to 11 cycles. Every sample produced at least 2.5 million CDR3-containing paired-end reads. TCRdb reanalysed the 5' RACE reads using MiXCR and keeps one entry per CDR3 protein. The data contain around 940,000 distinct CDR3 sequences, just over 50% of them singletons. For this clonotype: Its target is not known.

The authors drew 7.5 to 10 milliliters of peripheral blood from each donor. The material sequenced was blood. The clonotype comes from a woman aged 55-70 years in good health. The rearrangement links TRBV20-1 to TRBJ1-5; 7 bases are a match to TRBD1. Written as DNA, the CDR3 is TGCAGTGCTAGTCCCGGGACAGTAGGCAATCAGCCCCAGCATTTT. This gives the protein CSASPGTVGNQPQHF.